This entry lists 17 T cell receptor beta chains sequenced from one sample in a study of radiotherapy plus CTLA-4 blockade in lung cancer. Sequencing was performed with immunoSEQ multiplex PCR; in TCRdb, only in-frame clones are kept and a portion is missing. Among about 48,000 clones listed, 75% to 90% were seen once. The sequencing here drew on peripheral blood, taken from a patient treated with radiotherapy plus ipilimumab. The source is a human donor with non-small cell lung cancer who had stable disease on radiotherapy plus ipilimumab.

The chain is built from TRBV25-1 and TRBJ1-1; perhaps TRBD1 as D (5 bases). The V gene's germline CDR1 is MGHDK and CDR2 SYGVNS. V shed 4 bases and J shed 0 bases, with 6 bases lying between them. The CDR3 covers 13 residues. Written as DNA, the CDR3 is TGTGCCAGCAGTGTAGGGGTGAACACTGAAGCTTTCTTT. Its protein product is CASSVGVNTEAFF.

V is TRBV7-9 and J is TRBJ2-1; 7 positions agree with TRBD2. CDR1 and CDR2 (germline): SEHNR, FQNEAQ (reference sequence). With V trimmed by 4 bases and J by 8 bases, 23 bases remained unmatched. This CDR3 contains 19 residues. Here the CDR3 DNA reads TGTGCCAGCAGCTCGACCAGACTAGCCCTTACACTCCGCGAATATGAGCAGTTCTTC. This gives the protein CASSSTRLALTLREYEQFF.

The V and J genes are TRBV6-6 and TRBJ2-5, with D maybe TRBD1 (6 bases). CDR3 length equals 14 residues. Per germline, CDR1 MNHNY and CDR2 SVGAGI (reference sequence). Deletions cut 7 bases from V and 1 base from J, with 13 bases between. CDR3 coding DNA: TGTGCCAGCACTAGGGGGAGCAGCCAAGAGACCCAGTACTTC. Its translation is CASTRGSSQETQYF.

The chain employs TRBV13 and TRBJ2-1, with 8 bases fitting TRBD2. Germline V CDR1 and CDR2: PRHDT, FYEKMQ (reference sequence). Trimming took 0 bases from V and 5 from J; bases not matched to a gene: 3. The length of the CDR3 is 15 residues. This CDR3 is CASSLGGRANNEQFF. The CDR3, as DNA: TGTGCCAGCAGCTTAGGCGGGAGGGCCAACAATGAGCAGTTCTTC.

This chain joins TRBV7-9 and TRBJ2-7; possibly TRBD2 for D (6 bases). The CDR3 runs to 15 residues. Germline-derived CDR1 and CDR2 are SEHNR and FQNEAQ (reference sequence). V dropped 2 bases and J dropped 3 bases, with 14 bases sitting between them. In DNA form, the CDR3 reads TGTGCCAGCAGCTTAACGGGTAGCGGCGACTACGAGCAGTACTTC. This codes for CASSLTGSGDYEQYF.

This clone showed up just a few times. This rearrangement joins TRBV11-2 to TRBJ2-1; D is unresolved. The CDR3 consists of 15 residues. Germline CDR1 SGHAT, CDR2 FQNNGV. Trimming shortened V by 1 base and J by 2 bases, and 9 bases separated the two germline ends. The CDR3 loop reads CASSLVGHPYNEQFF. The CDR3, as DNA: TGTGCCAGCAGCTTAGTGGGCCACCCCTACAATGAGCAGTTCTTC.

The chain has TRBV19 and TRBJ1-5, with 9 bases aligning to TRBD1. The J segment lost 6 bases and the V segment lost 5 bases, leaving 5 bases of the junction unmatched. This CDR3 is built from 14 residues. The V gene's germline CDR1 is LNHDA and CDR2 SQIVND (reference sequence). The CDR3, as DNA: TGTGCCAGTAGTGACAGGGGGTTGATTCAGCCCCAGCATTTT. It specifies CASSDRGLIQPQHF.

This chain joins TRBV4-2 and TRBJ2-3; 11 bases fit TRBD1. The V segment lost 3 bases and the J segment 3 bases; nucleotides outside the gene matches: 11. Germline assignment: CDR1 LGHNA and CDR2 YNFKEQ. The CDR3 has 18 residues. The CDR3 bases are TGTGCCAGCAGCCATACCGGACAGGGGGCCTCTAGAACAGATACGCAGTATTTT. It yields the protein CASSHTGQGASRTDTQYF.

This clone was seen only once. The V call is TRBV4-2, the J call TRBJ2-7; 9 bases are a match to TRBD2. The CDR3 spans 17 residues. Losses at the gene ends were 2 bases for V and 3 bases for J; bases not matched to a gene: 11. The germline CDR1 and CDR2 sequences are LGHNA and YNFKEQ. CDR3 amino acids: CASSQPRGRTSVYEQYF. The CDR3 bases are TGTGCCAGCAGCCAACCCAGGGGCAGGACTAGCGTCTACGAGCAGTACTTC.

The chain carries TRBV5-1 and TRBJ1-6; D ambiguous. This CDR3 comprises 15 residues. Trimming shortened V by 1 base and J by 0 bases, and 5 bases separated the two germline ends. Germline-derived CDR1 and CDR2 are SGHRS and YFSETQ. In nucleotides, the CDR3 is TGCGCCAGCAGCTTGTACAGCTCCTATAATTCACCCCTCCACTTT. Protein sequence: CASSLYSSYNSPLHF.

This chain uses TRBV27 with TRBJ2-7; no clear D gene. With 5 bases removed from V and 3 bases from J, the gap between germline ends came to 14 bases. Per the germline V gene, CDR1 is MNHEY and CDR2 is SMNVEV (reference sequence). The CDR3 covers 14 residues. CDR3 amino acids: CASSPRRQFYEQYF. CDR3 bases: TGTGCCAGCAGTCCCCGGCGGCAGTTCTACGAGCAGTACTTC.

The CDR3 nucleotides read TGTGCCAGCAGCTTAGCACTAGCGGTCGCCGGGGAGCTGTTTTTT. Translated, it gives CASSLALAVAGELFF. The chain carries TRBV7-9 and TRBJ2-2, with 8 bases that match TRBD2. V gave up 0 bases and J gave up 6 bases; unmatched junction bases: 3. The CDR3 has 15 residues. Germline CDR1 SEHNR, CDR2 FQNEAQ (reference sequence).

This sequence joins TRBV5-4 and TRBJ2-5; TRBD1 matches at 9 bases. CDR3 size: 14 residues. Germline V lookup: CDR1 SGHNT, CDR2 YYREEE (reference sequence). The J segment lost 3 bases and the V segment lost 4 bases, leaving 4 bases of the junction unmatched. The CDR3 loop reads CASSRQGGEETQYF. In nucleotides, the CDR3 is TGTGCCAGCAGCCGACAGGGGGGGGAAGAGACCCAGTACTTC.

The rearrangement uses TRBV5-1 and TRBJ2-5, with 11 nucleotides matching TRBD2. The CDR3 loop spans 17 amino acids. V was pared by 5 bases and J by 1 base, with 10 bases of the junction left unmatched. CDR1 SGHRS and CDR2 YFSETQ come from the germline V gene. CDR3 loop: CASRLARTSGRQETQYF. The CDR3 DNA reads TGCGCCAGCAGGCTTGCTAGGACTAGCGGGCGCCAAGAGACCCAGTACTTC.

The chain is built from TRBV5-1 and TRBJ1-1, with D uncertain. CDR3 length: 14 amino acids. CDR1 is SGHRS and CDR2 is YFSETQ in the germline V gene. V lost 1 base, J lost 0 bases, and 7 bases lay in between. The CDR3, as DNA: TGCGCCAGCAGCTTGTCCGGGGTGAACACTGAAGCTTTCTTT. Translation gives CASSLSGVNTEAFF.

This clone came up once. A read error may account for a junction end that differs from germline. The chain links TRBV30 to TRBJ2-3; 7 positions match TRBD2. Germline CDR1 and CDR2: GTSNPN and SVGIG (reference sequence). The CDR3 loop spans 14 amino acids. The DNA for the CDR3 is TGTGCCTGGACTATACTAGCGCGCACGGATACGCAGTATTTT. This gives the protein CAWTILARTDTQYF.

The chain links TRBV5-1 to TRBJ2-7; 8 nucleotides match TRBD2. The junction had 8 bases not matched to a gene; V was cut back by 0 bases and J by 0 bases. The CDR3 totals 17 residues. The germline CDR1 and CDR2 sequences are SGHRS and YFSETQ. Here the CDR3 reads CASSLASGRQSSYEQYF. CDR3 coding DNA: TGCGCCAGCAGCTTGGCAAGCGGGAGACAGAGCTCCTACGAGCAGTACTTC.